This T cell receptor beta chain came from a study of blood T cell repertoires in COVID-19. TCRdb keeps only in-frame clones here, not all; method: immunoSEQ multiplex PCR. The sample records about 270,000 clones, around nine tenths being singletons. The J segment lost 3 bases and the V segment lost 3 bases, leaving 6 bases of the junction unmatched. The CDR3 runs to 15 residues. Germline V lookup: CDR1 SGHDN, CDR2 FVKESK. Researchers sorted participants into cohorts using their self-reported clinical history. V gene TRBV14 combines with J gene TRBJ2-7, with 9 bases identical to TRBD2. The receptor comes from a woman younger than 30 who had recovered from COVID-19. What was sequenced was PBMCs or T cells enriched from blood (not recorded which). CDR3 coding DNA: TGTGCCAGCAGCCAGATTAGCGGGAGTCTCTACGAGCAGTACTTC. The encoded protein is CASSQISGSLYEQYF.